This T cell receptor beta chain was identified in a study of T cell responses to AZD1222 COVID-19 vaccine. Overall study results and limits: Only a handful of AZD1222 recipients, more than five in all, had baseline seropositivity. Two AZD1222 administrations were followed by greater Spike-specific TCR breadth and depth.

The ends lost 5 bases at V and 0 bases at J; junction bases unmatched: 6. The CDR3 has 15 residues. Per germline, CDR1 SGHAT and CDR2 FQNNGV. A remark on this clone: Its antigen is not identified.

The data were produced by immunoSEQ multiplex PCR, yet TCRdb's version contains in-frame clones alone and is incomplete. The data hold over 150,000 clones, with approximately 92% observed a single time. Sequencing was performed on peripheral blood, taken on day 0 of AZD1222 vaccination. The receptor was derived from an adult in good health. V and J are TRBV11-2 and TRBJ1-2; 7 nucleotides match TRBD1. CDR3 region: CASSPGGTANYGYTF. The CDR3 nucleotides are TGTGCCAGCAGCCCAGGCGGGACAGCTAACTATGGCTACACCTTC.